Each of the 21 T cell receptor beta chains below was sequenced from the same sample in a study of blood T cells in healthy people across ages (dated by TCRdb to about 2015). The library was produced with 5' RACE. The reads were generated on an Illumina HiSeq 2500. A second PCR of about 6 to 11 cycles was run with a J-beta primer mix and a sample-barcoded 5' primer. In-frame beta chains were kept once TCRdb had trimmed the public reads at Q25 with fastp and called clones with MiXCR. Rows with one shared CDR3 protein collapse into an entry with the most common genes and DNA. Within this sample are about a million distinct CDR3 sequences, with roughly 47% of them counted one time only. The leading ten clones occupy roughly 23% of the sample. The source material was blood. These receptors came from a woman aged 55-69 years in good health.

This clonotype appeared a few times. J is TRBJ2-7 and V is TRBV7-2; TRBD2 agrees at 9 bases. J was trimmed by 5 bases and V by 3 bases; bases with no gene match: 5. The germline V gene has CDR1 SGHTA and CDR2 FQGNSA. This CDR3 spans 14 amino acids. CDR3 sequence reads: CASSFGGRVHEQYF. CDR3 DNA sequence: TGTGCCAGCAGCTTCGGCGGGAGGGTCCACGAGCAGTACTTC.

The V call is TRBV21-1, the J call TRBJ2-1; the DNA was not used to check the table's D call, TRBD2. TRBV21-1 is a known pseudogene. There are 18 residues in the CDR3. The CDR3 protein is CASSKEVQGQRESYEQFF. As DNA, the CDR3 is TGTGCCAGCAGCAAAGAAGTTCAAGGCCAGCGGGAGAGTTATGAGCAGTTCTTC.

The rearrangement joins TRBV20-1 to TRBJ2-7, with D maybe TRBD1 (6 bases). The CDR3 is 13 residues long. V was cut by 6 bases and J by 5 bases, with 17 bases left in between. CDR1 and CDR2 from the germline V gene are DFQATT and SNEGSKA (reference sequence). CDR3 sequence: CSAPAQGIDEQYF. CDR3 in DNA: TGCAGTGCACCGGCCCAGGGGATCGACGAGCAGTACTTC.

The rearrangement links TRBV2 to TRBJ1-5; D not resolved. The CDR3 runs 16 residues. Trimming pared 5 bases from V and 0 bases from J, leaving 14 bases between. Germline assignment: CDR1 SNHLY and CDR2 FYNNEI. CDR3 DNA sequence: TGTGCCAGCAGTCTACGTTTTGGGGTTAGCAATCAGCCCCAGCATTTT. Protein: CASSLRFGVSNQPQHF. The full variable domain, its missing parts supplied by reference TRBV2 and TRBJ1-5, is EPEVTQTPSHQVTQMGQEVILRCVPISNHLYFYWYRQILGQKVEFLVSFYNNEISEKSEIFDDQFSVERPDGSNFTLKIRSTKLEDSAMYFCASSLRFGVSNQPQHFGDGTRLSIL.

The rearrangement uses TRBV6-5 and TRBJ2-6, with a weak D call TRBD2 (5 bases). Germline V gene data show CDR1 as MNHEY and CDR2 as SVGAGI. The CDR3 contains 16 residues. V lost 2 bases, J lost 0 bases, and 8 bases lay in between. In DNA, the CDR3 is TGTGCCAGCAGTTACGGACTTAGCTCTGGGGCCAACGTCCTGACTTTC. Protein product: CASSYGLSSGANVLTF.

The rearrangement uses TRBV18 and TRBJ2-7; 11 bases match TRBD1. The germline gives CDR1 KGHSH, CDR2 LQKENI. The CDR3 is 15 residues long. V shed 2 bases, J shed 3 bases, and the junction held 3 bases outside the gene matches. For the CDR3, the DNA is TGTGCCAGCTCACCAGGACAGGGGGCGATCTACGAGCAGTACTTC. Encoded protein: CASSPGQGAIYEQYF.

This clonotype has more than one count but fewer than ten. This chain links TRBV2 with TRBJ2-3, with 9 bases matching TRBD2. Germline-derived CDR1 and CDR2 are SNHLY and FYNNEI. The V and J ends lost 5 bases and 9 bases, in that order; junction bases with no gene match: 9. The CDR3 is made up of 14 amino acids. The CDR3 region has the DNA TGTGCCAGCAGTATCTCACCGGGACTAGCAACGCAGTATTTT. Encoded protein: CASSISPGLATQYF.

V usage is TRBV7-2 and J usage is TRBJ2-7, with D possibly being TRBD2 (5 bases). This CDR3 spans 15 amino acids. Trimming cost V 3 bases and J 0 bases, with 12 bases left between them. The germline V gene encodes CDR1 SGHTA and CDR2 FQGNSA. CDR3 nucleotides: TGTGCCAGCAGCTTCAGCCTAGCTTCCTCCTACGAGCAGTACTTC. The encoded protein is CASSFSLASSYEQYF.

The chain combines TRBV6-5 with TRBJ2-1; 9 positions match TRBD1. The CDR3 is 15 residues long. V was clipped by 3 bases and J by 4 bases; unmatched bases: 4. Germline CDR1 and CDR2: MNHEY and SVGAGI. The CDR3 bases are TGTGCCAGCAGTTATGAACAGGGGGCATACAATGAGCAGTTCTTC. This gives the protein CASSYEQGAYNEQFF.

This clonotype was found once. The chain recombines TRBV20-1 with TRBJ2-1; D gene uncertain. The CDR3 sequence is 15 residues long. CDR1 and CDR2 from the germline V gene are DFQATT and SNEGSKA (reference sequence). V lost 0 bases, J lost 2 bases, and 11 bases lay in between. Here the CDR3 reads CSARDRSRTYNEQFF. The CDR3 coding sequence is TGCAGTGCTAGAGACAGGTCGAGGACCTACAATGAGCAGTTCTTC.

This clonotype was detected a few times. The chain couples TRBV11-2 to TRBJ2-1; D gene unclear. CDR3 length: 13 residues. From germline, CDR1 is SGHAT and CDR2 FQNNGV. Trimming left V 2 bases short and J 5 bases short, with 7 bases between. CDR3 in DNA: TGTGCCAGCAGCTTACCTGGGAACAATGAGCAGTTCTTC. Its protein is CASSLPGNNEQFF.

The gene calls are TRBV7-2 and TRBJ2-4, with TRBD2 matching over 12 bases. The CDR3 contains 17 residues. CDR1 and CDR2 from the germline V gene are SGHTA and FQGNSA. V shed 5 bases and J 5 bases; nucleotides not matched to a gene: 10. The CDR3 nucleotides are TGTGCCAGCAGCCCGCTAGCGGGAGGGAGGGTCCAAAACATTCAGTACTTC. Its translation is CASSPLAGGRVQNIQYF. The whole variable domain, filled in from reference TRBV7-2 and TRBJ2-4, reads GAGVSQSPSNKVTEKGKDVELRCDPISGHTALYWYRQSLGQGLEFLIYFQGNSAPDKSGLPSDRFSAERTGGSVSTLTIQRTQQEDSAVYLCASSPLAGGRVQNIQYFGAGTRLSVL.

This clonotype has just a few counts. The chain is built from TRBV7-9 and TRBJ1-4; 10 bases match TRBD1. This CDR3 is 15 amino acids long. Trimming at V came to 3 bases and at J to 3 bases, leaving 1 base not matched to a gene. Germline-derived CDR1 and CDR2 are SEHNR and FQNEAQ (reference sequence). The chain's CDR3 is CASSFGTGANEKLFF. CDR3 DNA: TGTGCCAGCAGCTTCGGGACAGGGGCTAATGAAAAACTGTTTTTT.

The chain uses TRBV20-1 and TRBJ2-3; D gene unclear. Trimming took 0 bases from V and 4 from J, leaving 14 bases between them. The germline V gene has CDR1 DFQATT and CDR2 SNEGSKA (reference sequence). The length of the CDR3 is 15 residues. The CDR3 bases are TGCAGTGCTAGAGATCTAATTCCCTCCGCAGATACGCAGTATTTT. Translating it yields CSARDLIPSADTQYF.

This chain connects TRBV28 to TRBJ2-7; 7 bases line up with TRBD1. The germline gives CDR1 MDHEN, CDR2 SYDVKM. With 3 bases clipped from V and 0 bases from J, the junction kept 2 bases outside the gene matches. CDR3 length: 14 residues. CDR3: CASSFWDSSYEQYF. CDR3 bases: TGTGCCAGCAGTTTCTGGGACAGCTCCTACGAGCAGTACTTC.

This clonotype was observed a few times. This sequence joins TRBV20-1 and TRBJ1-2, with D possibly TRBD1 on 6 matching bases. CDR3 length: 14 residues. Per germline, CDR1 DFQATT and CDR2 SNEGSKA (reference sequence). The ends were cut back, 4 bases at V and 5 bases at J, with 17 bases in the middle. The CDR3 sequence is CSAKSGTGPYGYTF. CDR3 DNA: TGCAGTGCTAAGAGTGGAACAGGGCCTTATGGCTACACCTTC.

The rearrangement links TRBV12-3 or TRBV12-4 to TRBJ2-5; D possibly corresponds to TRBD2 (6 bases). Trimming removed 5 bases at V and 4 bases at J, with 14 bases between. CDR3 length equals 14 residues. CDR3 sequence (DNA): TGTGCCAGCAGTGTAATGTTGGGAGGAGAGACCCAGTACTTC. The encoded protein is CASSVMLGGETQYF.

A few counts support this clonotype. The V call is TRBV12-3 or TRBV12-4, the J call TRBJ2-4, with TRBD1 matching over 10 bases. The length of the CDR3 is 17 residues. V trimming: 2 bases; J trimming: 13 bases; junction bases outside the gene matches: 17. The CDR3 DNA sequence: TGTGCCAGCAGTTTATTGCGGGACAGGGGTTTTTTTTCGGAGCAGTACTTC. This translates into CASSLLRDRGFFSEQYF.

The chain employs TRBV12-3 or TRBV12-4 and TRBJ1-2; possibly TRBD1 for D (5 bases). V gave up 6 bases and J gave up 4 bases, with 9 bases separating them. CDR3 size: 12 residues. CDR3 region: CASSRRGYGYTF. The CDR3 nucleotides read TGTGCCAGCAGCCGAAGGGGCTATGGCTACACCTTC.

The chain links TRBV2 to TRBJ2-3; 10 nucleotides line up with TRBD2. Germline V gives CDR1 SNHLY, CDR2 FYNNEI. J was trimmed by 4 bases and V by 4 bases; bases with no gene match: 2. The CDR3 contains 14 residues. CDR3 sequence: CASSALAGADTQYF. The CDR3 DNA reads as TGTGCCAGCAGTGCGCTAGCGGGAGCAGATACGCAGTATTTT.

The CDR3, as DNA: TGTGCCAGCAGTTCCGGGCACAGTGAGCGCTACGAGCAGTACTTC. It encodes CASSSGHSERYEQYF. This sequence joins TRBV6-6 and TRBJ2-7; no clear D. Per germline, CDR1 MNHNY and CDR2 SVGAGI (reference sequence). V was shortened by 4 bases and J by 3 bases, with 16 bases between the two germline ends. The CDR3 is 15 amino acids.